This is a list of T cell receptor beta chains from one sample in a study of T cell responses to AZD1222 COVID-19 vaccine. Here immunoSEQ multiplex PCR was the method, and the copy in TCRdb shows in-frame clones only, minus some. The sample shows about 150,000 clones, 75% to 95% of them seen only once. Sequences were derived from peripheral blood, sampled 28 days after the second AZD1222 dose. The receptor set was obtained from an adult who received the AZD1222 COVID-19 vaccine. The CDR3 runs from the conserved cysteine through the conserved F or W. The D gene is left open where the match is weak. Rows may omit the clone size; those that give it use once, few, many or a size class.

clone size	J gene	V gene	D gene	CDR3 DNA	CDR3 protein
-	TRBJ1-1	TRBV7-9	-	TGTGCCAGCAGCTTATCTGGGACAATGAACACTGAAGCTTTCTTT	CASSLSGTMNTEAFF
-	TRBJ2-3	TRBV11-2	-	TGTGCCAGCAGCCCCCCAGAAGGGCGAGCACTCACAGATACGCAGTATTTT	CASSPPEGRALTDTQYF
-	TRBJ2-1	TRBV4-2	TRBD2	TGTGCCAGCAGCCAAGGGCAGATAGCGGGAGTTGTCGGTGAGCAGTTCTTC	CASSQGQIAGVVGEQFF
-	TRBJ2-7	TRBV19	-	TGTGCCAGTAGTATCTTATCCGGGAGAAGTAACGAGCAGTACTTC	CASSILSGRSNEQYF
once	TRBJ1-1	TRBV5-3	-	TGTGCCAGAAGCCCACCCGCGGACAGCCGGATTGAAGCTTTCTTT	CARSPPADSRIEAFF
-	TRBJ2-6	TRBV19	-	TGTGCCAGTTACAACGTCCTGACTTTC	CASYNVLTF
-	TRBJ1-5	TRBV6-1	-	TGTGCCAGCAGTGACGCCCATAAAAATCAGCCCCAGCATTTT	CASSDAHKNQPQHF
-	TRBJ2-1	TRBV29-1	TRBD1	TGCAGCGCTAGCAGGGGGCTCGGAAACAATGAGCAGTTCTTC	CSASRGLGNNEQFF
-	TRBJ1-6	TRBV14	-	TGTGCCAGCAGCCAAGAAAGTTTGATGAGGGGGAGTTCACCCCTCCACTTT	CASSQESLMRGSSPLHF
-	TRBJ1-2	TRBV15	-	TGTGCCACCAGCATACTTCGGGTGGGTCACTATGGCTACACCTTC	CATSILRVGHYGYTF
-	TRBJ1-1	TRBV25-1	-	TGTGCCAGCAGTGCTCGGGGGAGGGGTGCTGAAGCTTTCTTT	CASSARGRGAEAFF
-	TRBJ2-1	TRBV3-1/TRBV3-2	TRBD2	TGTGCCAGCAGCCAAATGGCTAGCCGGGGGGGTGAGCAGTTCTTC	CASSQMASRGGEQFF
-	TRBJ2-1	TRBV19	TRBD2	TGTGCCAGTAGTGCCGGGACTAGCGGCTACAATGAGCAGTTCTTC	CASSAGTSGYNEQFF
-	TRBJ1-2	TRBV6-5	TRBD1	TGTGCCAGCAGACCAGGGACAGGTCGCTACACCTTC	CASRPGTGRYTF
-	TRBJ2-7	TRBV6-5	TRBD1	TGTGCCAGCAGGGCGGACAGGGGCTCCTACGAGCAGTACTTC	CASRADRGSYEQYF
-	TRBJ2-1	TRBV2	TRBD2	TGTGCCAGCAGATCCTTTAGCGGGTCTTCCTACAATGAGCAGTTCTTC	CASRSFSGSSYNEQFF
-	TRBJ1-2	TRBV24-1	-	TGTGCCACCAGTGATTCACAGGATTATGGCTACACCTTC	CATSDSQDYGYTF
-	TRBJ2-3	TRBV10-3	-	TGTGCCATCAGGTTACAGCTAACTAGCACAGATACGCAGTATTTT	CAIRLQLTSTDTQYF
-	TRBJ1-6	TRBV27	-	TGTGCCAGCAGTTTAAGCGGCACCTATAATTCACCCCTCCACTTT	CASSLSGTYNSPLHF
once	TRBJ1-1	TRBV3-1/TRBV3-2	-	TGTGCCAGCAGCCAAGATTATCGGGGTGTCACTGAAGCTTTCTTT	CASSQDYRGVTEAFF
-	TRBJ2-7	TRBV7-2	-	TGTGCCAGCAGCTTTAGGAGCGCCTCCTACGAGCAGTACTTC	CASSFRSASYEQYF
-	TRBJ1-5	TRBV18	-	TGTGCCAGCTCAGGGGGGGTGGGCAATCAGCCCCAGCATTTT	CASSGGVGNQPQHF
-	TRBJ1-2	TRBV7-7	-	TGTGCCAGCACCCCGATCGGCTATGGCTACACCTTC	CASTPIGYGYTF
-	TRBJ2-1	TRBV9	TRBD2	TGTGCCAGCAGCGTAGGGCTAGCGGGAGTCGGAGATGAGCAGTTCTTC	CASSVGLAGVGDEQFF
-	TRBJ1-1	TRBV14	-	TGTGCCAGCAGCCAAGAAATTCGGGCAGGGCGGGTGGCTGAAGCTTTCTTT	CASSQEIRAGRVAEAFF
-	TRBJ2-2	TRBV5-1	-	TGCGCCAGCAGCTTGGCCCCGAACACCGGGGAGCTGTTTTTT	CASSLAPNTGELFF
-	TRBJ2-7	TRBV19	TRBD2	TGTGCCAGTAGTACCCCGGGACTAGCGGGAGGAGCGGACGAGCAGTACTTC	CASSTPGLAGGADEQYF
-	TRBJ1-2	TRBV29-1	TRBD1	TGCAGCGTGCGACAGGGGGCCGATTGGTATGGCTACACCTTC	CSVRQGADWYGYTF
-	TRBJ2-2	TRBV27	TRBD1	TGTGCCAGCAGTCCCCTTCGGACAGGGGTCAACACCGGGGAGCTGTTTTTT	CASSPLRTGVNTGELFF
-	TRBJ1-2	TRBV19	-	TGTGCCAGTAGTACTCCGACAGGAAACTATGGCTACACCTTC	CASSTPTGNYGYTF
-	TRBJ2-2	TRBV5-6	TRBD1	TGTGCCAGCAGCAGAGGGGGCCCCGGGGAGCTGTTTTTT	CASSRGGPGELFF
-	TRBJ1-3	TRBV11-2	-	TGTGCCAGCAGCTTAGATCAACCGGGTTCTGGAAACACCATATATTTT	CASSLDQPGSGNTIYF
-	TRBJ1-1	TRBV4-1	-	TGCGCCAGCAGCCTAAGACAGAACACTGAAGCTTTCTTT	CASSLRQNTEAFF
-	TRBJ2-2	TRBV24-1	-	TGTGCCACCAGTGATGGCGGGCGACAGCAGTACACCGGGGAGCTGTTTTTT	CATSDGGRQQYTGELFF
-	TRBJ1-1	TRBV6-5	-	TGTGCCAGCACCGGGGGAGGGGGCACTGAAGCTTTCTTT	CASTGGGGTEAFF
-	TRBJ1-2	TRBV29-1	-	TGCAGCGTTGACTTTAACTATGGCTACACCTTC	CSVDFNYGYTF
-	TRBJ2-1	TRBV19	-	TGTGCCAGTAGTAGGACTGGGGGCAATGAGCAGTTCTTC	CASSRTGGNEQFF
-	TRBJ2-3	TRBV30	TRBD1	TGTGCCTGGAAGGGGCTTAGGGGGCAGCCAGATACGCAGTATTTT	CAWKGLRGQPDTQYF
-	TRBJ2-7	TRBV11-2	-	TGTGCCAGCAGCTTAATTCCAACCGACGAGCAGTACTTC	CASSLIPTDEQYF
-	TRBJ1-5	TRBV9	-	TGTGCCAGCAGCGTAGCCCCAGATAGCAATCAGCCCCAGCATTTT	CASSVAPDSNQPQHF